This passage covers 16 T cell receptor beta chains from one sample sequenced in a study of blood T cell repertoires in COVID-19. Method: immunoSEQ multiplex PCR; TCRdb's copy keeps in-frame clones and lacks some. The sample shows 180,000 or so clones, roughly 87% of them seen only once. Sequenced sample: peripheral blood. The receptors stem from a woman in her forties or fifties with acute or convalescent COVID-19.

The genes are TRBV4-2 and TRBJ2-3; 8 positions match TRBD2. Looked up from germline, CDR1 is LGHNA and CDR2 is YNFKEQ. The CDR3 sequence is 15 residues long. The V and J ends lost 5 bases and 3 bases, in that order; junction bases with no gene match: 7. The CDR3 bases are TGTGCCAGCAGCTCTCGGGGGGGCGAGACAGATACGCAGTATTTT. This codes for CASSSRGGETDTQYF.

The chain joins TRBV24-1 to TRBJ2-3; TRBD1 matches at 9 bases. The CDR3 totals 13 residues. Germline loops: CDR1 KGHDR, CDR2 SFDVKD. V trimming: 4 bases; J trimming: 9 bases; junction bases outside the gene matches: 4. The CDR3 here is CATSDAGQGTQYF. The CDR3 DNA reads as TGTGCCACCAGTGACGCGGGACAGGGAACGCAGTATTTT.

The CDR3 DNA follows: TGTGCCAGCAGCCAAGATCGGGGGACTAGCGGGGTACAAGAGACCCAGTACTTC. It translates to CASSQDRGTSGVQETQYF. The V and J genes are TRBV3-1 (or the pseudogene TRBV3-2) and TRBJ2-5, with 13 bases matching TRBD2. This CDR3 is 18 amino acids long. The V segment lost 0 bases and the J segment 2 bases; nucleotides outside the gene matches: 6. Germline V gene sequence: CDR1 LGHDT, CDR2 YNNKEL (reference sequence).

The chain joins TRBV21-1 to TRBJ2-1; no check of the table's D call, TRBD1, against the DNA was made. TRBV21-1 is listed as a pseudogene. This CDR3 spans 17 amino acids. CDR3 sequence (DNA): TGTGCCAGCAGCAAAGTACAGGTATCGATTAGATACAATGAGCAGTTCTTC. This gives the protein CASSKVQVSIRYNEQFF.

This clone was observed a few times. The chain links TRBV9 to TRBJ1-1, with TRBD1 matching over 7 bases. The V segment lost 3 bases and the J segment 7 bases; nucleotides outside the gene matches: 6. Germline loops: CDR1 SGDLS, CDR2 YYNGEE. This CDR3 contains 13 residues. The CDR3 sequence is CASSGTGDLEAFF. In DNA form, the CDR3 reads TGTGCCAGCAGCGGTACAGGGGACCTTGAAGCTTTCTTT.

This chain links TRBV7-8 with TRBJ2-7; weak D call: TRBD1 (6 bases). CDR3 length: 14 amino acids. V was cut by 3 bases and J by 7 bases, with 16 bases left in between. The germline CDR1 and CDR2 sequences are SGHVS and FQNEAQ. The CDR3 region is CASSFRDTVGEQYF. CDR3 DNA sequence: TGTGCCAGCAGCTTCCGGGACACCGTCGGAGAGCAGTACTTC.

This clone was seen only once. The chain couples TRBV6-5 to TRBJ2-7, with TRBD1 identical over 9 bases. The CDR3 has 15 residues. Trimming took 7 bases from V and 4 from J; bases not matched to a gene: 11. Per germline, CDR1 MNHEY and CDR2 SVGAGI. The CDR3 loop is CASKMGWTGEYEQYF. In DNA, the CDR3 is TGTGCCAGCAAAATGGGGTGGACAGGGGAATACGAGCAGTACTTC.

J is TRBJ1-1 and V is TRBV7-8, with TRBD1 identical over 7 bases. Germline trimming cut 7 bases from V and 3 bases from J; bases unmatched to any gene: 11. CDR3 size: 15 residues. Germline CDR1 SGHVS, CDR2 FQNEAQ. CDR3 in amino acids: CASTKQGQDDTEAFF. DNA of the CDR3: TGTGCCAGCACCAAACAGGGGCAGGATGACACTGAAGCTTTCTTT.

The rearrangement joins TRBV6-4 to TRBJ1-2, with no clear D. The germline V gene encodes CDR1 MRHNA and CDR2 SNTAGT. The CDR3 contains 13 residues. The V and J ends lost 3 bases and 8 bases respectively, with 13 bases between them. This CDR3 reads CASSDPPGSGYTF. CDR3 nucleotides: TGTGCCAGCAGTGATCCCCCGGGAAGCGGCTACACCTTC.

The V and J genes are TRBV7-8 and TRBJ2-1, with D maybe TRBD2 (7 bases). Trimming removed 2 bases at V and 4 bases at J, with 18 bases between. CDR1 is SGHVS and CDR2 is FQNEAQ in the germline V gene. The CDR3 is 17 residues long. The CDR3 DNA is TGTGCCAGCAGCTTAAGTGGGGGGGCCAACCCTTACAATGAGCAGTTCTTC. Its translation: CASSLSGGANPYNEQFF.

The V call is TRBV24-1, the J call TRBJ1-2, with D maybe TRBD1 (5 bases). CDR1 KGHDR and CDR2 SFDVKD come from the germline V gene. This CDR3 comprises 13 residues. The V end was cut by 4 bases, the J end by 4 bases, with 9 bases between. The CDR3 loop reads CATSDQTVYGYTF. CDR3 nucleotides: TGTGCCACCAGTGACCAGACAGTCTATGGCTACACCTTC.

This chain joins TRBV4-3 and TRBJ2-7; D remains ambiguous. The CDR3 totals 14 residues. Germline-derived CDR1 and CDR2 are LGHNA and YSLEER. The V gene lost 0 bases and the J gene lost 1 base, with 7 bases spanning the gap. CDR3 region: CASSQDLKSYEQYF. In nucleotides, the CDR3 is TGCGCCAGCAGCCAAGACCTTAAATCCTACGAGCAGTACTTC.

This clone was detected a few times. The chain employs TRBV5-5 and TRBJ1-2; 8 bases match TRBD1. This CDR3 region has 13 residues. The J segment lost 8 bases and the V segment lost 3 bases, leaving 6 bases of the junction unmatched. Germline V gene data show CDR1 as SGHKS and CDR2 as YYEKEE (reference sequence). Here the CDR3 reads CASSSGQGEGYTF. The CDR3, as DNA: TGTGCCAGCAGCTCAGGACAGGGAGAAGGCTACACCTTC.

The rearrangement joins TRBV27 to TRBJ1-1; 11 positions match TRBD1. Trimming took 5 bases from V and 6 from J; bases not matched to a gene: 8. This CDR3 is 15 amino acids long. Germline V gene sequence: CDR1 MNHEY, CDR2 SMNVEV (reference sequence). CDR3 coding DNA: TGTGCCAGCAGTCCAAGGGGGACAGGGGGATCTGAAGCTTTCTTT. This encodes CASSPRGTGGSEAFF.

This clone is a singleton in its sample. This chain connects TRBV2 to TRBJ1-6; TRBD1 matches 7 bases. The V gene end was trimmed by 6 bases and the J gene end by 4 bases; junction bases not matched to a gene: 6. This CDR3 has 15 residues. The germline CDR1 and CDR2 sequences are SNHLY and FYNNEI. The CDR3 coding sequence is TGTGCCAGCAGGGAGGGGACAGTTTATAATTCACCCCTCCACTTT. It codes for CASREGTVYNSPLHF.

This chain uses TRBV7-7 with TRBJ2-5; D is uncertain. V gave up 5 bases and J gave up 5 bases, with 18 bases separating them. The CDR3 consists of 15 residues. Germline CDR1 is SSHAT and CDR2 is FNYEAQ (reference sequence). The CDR3 region has the DNA TGTGCCAGCAGCGCCTCCCTAGAGGTTTGGGAGACCCAGTACTTC. As protein: CASSASLEVWETQYF.